One sample yielded the 23 T cell receptor beta chains listed below, sequenced in a study of blood T cell repertoires in COVID-19. Produced via immunoSEQ multiplex PCR; TCRdb's table is partial and in-frame only. Among over 350,000 clones, around 90% were seen once, and the ten largest hold about 1.1%. The source material was PBMCs or T cells enriched from blood (not recorded which). The receptors here all came from a woman under 30 who had recovered from COVID-19.

The chain uses TRBV2 and TRBJ1-1; 8 bases line up with TRBD1. CDR3 length equals 13 residues. The V gene end was trimmed by 6 bases and the J gene end by 4 bases; junction bases not matched to a gene: 4. Germline V gene lookup returns CDR1 SNHLY and CDR2 FYNNEI. CDR3 sequence: CASRLTGGTEAFF. CDR3 DNA: TGTGCCAGCAGACTCACAGGGGGCACTGAAGCTTTCTTT.

V gene TRBV28 combines with J gene TRBJ2-7; TRBD1 might be the D (5 bases). The germline V and J ends were trimmed by 3 bases and 0 bases, with 9 bases remaining between them. The CDR3 runs 14 residues. Germline V CDR1 and CDR2: MDHEN, SYDVKM. Here the CDR3 DNA reads TGTGCCAGCAGTTTTCAGGGATACTCCTACGAGCAGTACTTC. It translates to CASSFQGYSYEQYF.

The table lists this clone with a count of one. The chain joins TRBV30 to TRBJ2-5, with 7 bases matching TRBD2. This CDR3 contains 13 residues. V shed 3 bases and J 4 bases; nucleotides not matched to a gene: 5. Germline V gene data show CDR1 as GTSNPN and CDR2 as SVGIG (reference sequence). CDR3 DNA: TGTGCCTGGAGCGGGGGGTTGAGAGAGACCCAGTACTTC. This gives the protein CAWSGGLRETQYF.

The chain couples TRBV19 to TRBJ1-1; TRBD1 matches 10 bases. From germline, CDR1 is LNHDA and CDR2 SQIVND (reference sequence). The CDR3 spans 13 residues. J gave up 6 bases and V 7 bases, and 5 bases lay outside the gene matches. CDR3 region: CASMTGGSSEAFF. DNA of the CDR3: TGTGCCAGTATGACAGGGGGCTCGTCTGAAGCTTTCTTT.

The genes are TRBV6-5 and TRBJ2-1, with 13 bases fitting TRBD2. This CDR3 has 14 amino acids. The V and J ends lost 8 bases and 5 bases, in that order; junction bases with no gene match: 3. In germline, CDR1 is MNHEY, CDR2 SVGAGI. Written as DNA, the CDR3 is TGTGCCAGCGGACTAGCGGGGGCCCACAATGAGCAGTTCTTC. It is translated as CASGLAGAHNEQFF.

In the case of this clone: The junction departs from germline at one end; a sequencing error may be responsible. The chain employs TRBV4-3 and TRBJ1-2; TRBD1 is a possible D gene (5 bases). Germline assignment: CDR1 LGHNA and CDR2 YSLEER. The CDR3 totals 14 residues. The CDR3 is CARSRWGGGDGYTF. The CDR3 DNA follows: TGCGCCCGCAGCCGATGGGGGGGAGGGGATGGCTACACCTTC.

V and J are TRBV9 and TRBJ1-3; TRBD1 agrees at 9 bases. The CDR3 sequence is 16 residues long. The V segment lost 6 bases and the J segment 1 base; nucleotides outside the gene matches: 8. The germline CDR1 and CDR2 sequences are SGDLS and YYNGEE. The DNA for the CDR3 is TGTGCCAGCACCAGCCGGGACAGGGATTCTGGAAACACCATATATTTT. Amino acid sequence: CASTSRDRDSGNTIYF.

This clone has a single count. This sequence joins TRBV5-1 and TRBJ1-2; 8 positions match TRBD1. This CDR3 region has 15 residues. V lost 0 bases, J lost 7 bases, and 8 bases stayed unmatched. Germline V gives CDR1 SGHRS, CDR2 YFSETQ. The CDR3 DNA sequence: TGCGCCAGCAGCTTGGAGGGCCAGGGGGCGAGTGGCTACACCTTC. It codes for CASSLEGQGASGYTF.

This chain connects TRBV12-3 or TRBV12-4 to TRBJ1-2; 9 positions match TRBD1. V shed 3 bases, J shed 6 bases, and the junction held 2 bases outside the gene matches. The CDR3 runs to 13 residues. The DNA of the CDR3 is TGTGCCAGCAGTTTGGGACAGGGCCATGGCTACACCTTC. Its translation is CASSLGQGHGYTF.

The sample holds a few counts of this clone. The chain joins TRBV6-6 to TRBJ1-2; tentatively, D is TRBD1 (6 bases). The CDR3 spans 14 residues. V dropped 6 bases and J dropped 6 bases, with 17 bases sitting between them. The germline V gene encodes CDR1 MNHNY and CDR2 SVGAGI (reference sequence). The CDR3, as DNA: TGTGCCAGCAGCCCCACAGGGTTAAATCATGGCTACACCTTC. Translated: CASSPTGLNHGYTF.

The V gene is TRBV4-1, the J gene TRBJ1-6; the match to TRBD1 covers 8 bases. The CDR3 runs 16 residues. The junction had 3 bases not matched to a gene; V was cut back by 3 bases and J by 2 bases. Germline V CDR1 and CDR2: MGHRA, YSYEKL. This CDR3 is CASSQQGAPYNSPLHF. CDR3 DNA: TGCGCCAGCAGCCAGCAGGGGGCCCCCTATAATTCACCCCTCCACTTT.

The table lists this clone with a count of one. This sequence joins TRBV2 and TRBJ1-6; D gene ambiguous. V shed 6 bases and J shed 0 bases, with 9 bases lying between them. This CDR3 is built from 15 residues. Germline CDR1 is SNHLY and CDR2 is FYNNEI. The CDR3 region is CASRQQSSYNSPLHF. Written as DNA, the CDR3 is TGTGCCAGCAGACAACAGAGCTCCTATAATTCACCCCTCCACTTT.

The chain carries TRBV7-9 and TRBJ1-5; 10 bases fit TRBD1. CDR1 is SEHNR and CDR2 is FQNEAQ in the germline V gene (reference sequence). The CDR3 covers 14 residues. The junction had 3 bases not matched to a gene; V was cut back by 5 bases and J by 5 bases. The CDR3 here is CASSPDRGHQPQHF. The CDR3 DNA follows: TGTGCCAGCAGCCCCGACAGGGGGCATCAGCCCCAGCATTTT. The complete variable domain, with remaining parts taken from reference TRBV7-9 and TRBJ1-5, reads DTGVSQNPRHKITKRGQNVTFRCDPISEHNRLYWYRQTLGQGPEFLTYFQNEAQLEKSRLLSDRFSAERPKGSFSTLEIQRTEQGDSAMYLCASSPDRGHQPQHFGDGTRLSIL.

This clone was observed once. The V gene is TRBV29-1, the J gene TRBJ2-2; TRBD2 agrees at 9 bases. V was pared by 6 bases and J by 5 bases, with 7 bases of the junction left unmatched. Looked up from germline, CDR1 is SQVTM and CDR2 is ANQGSEA. CDR3 length equals 14 residues. As DNA, the CDR3 is TGCAGCGTAAGACGTGCGGGGGGGACCGGGGAGCTGTTTTTT. This sequence encodes CSVRRAGGTGELFF.

V gene TRBV12-3 or TRBV12-4 combines with J gene TRBJ1-1, with D possibly matching TRBD1 (6 bases). The V and J ends lost 6 bases and 10 bases respectively, with 12 bases between them. The CDR3 sequence is 11 residues long. The CDR3: CASRLDSTAFF. In DNA, the CDR3 is TGTGCCAGCAGGCTGGACAGCACAGCTTTCTTT.

The chain couples TRBV5-1 to TRBJ2-7, with 8 bases lining up with TRBD2. Germline CDR1 SGHRS, CDR2 YFSETQ. Germline trimming cut 4 bases from V and 0 bases from J; bases unmatched to any gene: 12. This CDR3 has 17 amino acids. The CDR3 reads CASSPAAGGSSSYEQYF. In DNA form, the CDR3 reads TGCGCCAGCAGCCCCGCCGCGGGGGGATCCAGCTCCTACGAGCAGTACTTC.

This clone was picked up a small number of times. V usage is TRBV2 and J usage is TRBJ2-5, with D hard to call. The germline V gene has CDR1 SNHLY and CDR2 FYNNEI. V shed 6 bases and J shed 1 base, with 9 bases lying between them. CDR3 length equals 13 residues. In nucleotides, the CDR3 is TGTGCCAGCAGCTTTGGCCTCCAAGAGACCCAGTACTTC. Amino acid sequence: CASSFGLQETQYF.

Remarks on this clone: In the same sample, other DNA sequences code for this CDR3. V is TRBV6-5 and J is TRBJ1-5; 9 positions agree with TRBD1. This CDR3 is 15 amino acids long. Germline-derived CDR1 and CDR2 are MNHEY and SVGAGI. V lost 2 bases, J lost 4 bases, and 3 bases stayed unmatched. CDR3 in amino acids: CASSYGQGRNQPQHF. CDR3 in DNA: TGTGCCAGCAGTTACGGACAGGGGCGAAATCAGCCCCAGCATTTT.

The chain employs TRBV7-2 and TRBJ2-3; tentatively, D is TRBD2 (7 bases). Trimming stripped 2 bases from V and 5 bases from J, with 23 bases between. Germline V gives CDR1 SGHTA, CDR2 FQGNSA. This CDR3 region has 18 residues. Here the CDR3 reads CASSLRFTGGYHRDTQYF. Here the CDR3 DNA reads TGTGCCAGCAGCTTACGATTTACGGGGGGCTACCACAGAGATACGCAGTATTTT.

The DNA for the CDR3 is TGTGCCAGCATTTGGGGAGGTGAAAAACTGTTTTTT. It encodes CASIWGGEKLFF. The J gene is TRBJ1-4, the V gene TRBV2, with D hard to call. The CDR3 runs 12 residues. Germline V gene data show CDR1 as SNHLY and CDR2 as FYNNEI. Trimming stripped 7 bases from V and 7 bases from J, with 10 bases between.

This clone is a singleton in its sample. The rearrangement links TRBV3-1 (or the pseudogene TRBV3-2) to TRBJ1-2; D remains unclear. Germline V gene data show CDR1 as LGHDT and CDR2 as YNNKEL (reference sequence). The V gene lost 0 bases and the J gene lost 2 bases, with 10 bases spanning the gap. The CDR3 extends over 15 amino acids. The CDR3 DNA follows: TGTGCCAGCAGCCAAGAGCGGCTCCCAAACTATGGCTACACCTTC. As protein: CASSQERLPNYGYTF.

The chain uses TRBV28 and TRBJ1-6; tentatively, D is TRBD1 (5 bases). The germline V and J ends were trimmed by 7 bases and 0 bases, with 10 bases remaining between them. In germline, CDR1 is MDHEN, CDR2 SYDVKM. This CDR3 is built from 15 residues. CDR3 sequence reads: CASKRQGSYNSPLHF. The CDR3 bases are TGTGCCAGCAAACGGCAGGGCTCCTATAATTCACCCCTCCACTTT.

This chain links TRBV27 with TRBJ2-5; 10 positions agree with TRBD1. This CDR3 spans 15 amino acids. V lost 3 bases to trimming and J lost 3 bases; unmatched junction nucleotides: 4. Per the germline V gene, CDR1 is MNHEY and CDR2 is SMNVEV (reference sequence). The CDR3 protein is CASSFGTGAKETQYF. The CDR3 DNA follows: TGTGCCAGCAGTTTCGGGACAGGGGCTAAAGAGACCCAGTACTTC.